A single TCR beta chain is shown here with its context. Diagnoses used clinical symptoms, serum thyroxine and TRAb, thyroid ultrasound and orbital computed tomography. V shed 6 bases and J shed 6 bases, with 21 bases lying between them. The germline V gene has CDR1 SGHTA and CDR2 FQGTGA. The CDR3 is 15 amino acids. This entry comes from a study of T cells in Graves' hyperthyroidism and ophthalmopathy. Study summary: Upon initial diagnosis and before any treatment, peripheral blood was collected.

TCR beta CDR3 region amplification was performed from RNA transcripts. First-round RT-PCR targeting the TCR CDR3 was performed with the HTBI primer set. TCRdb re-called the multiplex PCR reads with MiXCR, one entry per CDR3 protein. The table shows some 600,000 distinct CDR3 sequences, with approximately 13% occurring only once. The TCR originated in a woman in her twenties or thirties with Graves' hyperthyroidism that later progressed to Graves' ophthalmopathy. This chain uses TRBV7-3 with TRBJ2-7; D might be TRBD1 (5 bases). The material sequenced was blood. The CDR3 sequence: CASSLGNAPRAEQYF. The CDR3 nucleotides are TGTGCCAGCAGTCTAGGGAACGCTCCCAGGGCCGAGCAGTACTTC.